This T cell receptor (beta chain) was sequenced during a study of T cell changes during pregnancy in multiple sclerosis. Method: immunoSEQ multiplex PCR; TCRdb's copy keeps in-frame clones and lacks some. The table shows about 50,000 clones, with roughly nine tenths occurring only once. The CDR3 totals 17 residues. V gave up 2 bases and J gave up 4 bases; unmatched junction bases: 11. The chain combines TRBV23-1 with TRBJ2-1, with 7 nucleotides matching TRBD1. TRBV23-1 is an open reading frame, and its role is uncertain. This sequence was found in a female donor with multiple sclerosis, enrolled in a pregnancy study. Sequenced material: CD8+ T cells from peripheral blood mononuclear cells, taken after pregnancy. The CDR3, as DNA: TGCGCCAGCAGTCAAGGAATTCCGGGACAGTTGTACAATGAGCAGTTCTTC. This encodes CASSQGIPGQLYNEQFF.